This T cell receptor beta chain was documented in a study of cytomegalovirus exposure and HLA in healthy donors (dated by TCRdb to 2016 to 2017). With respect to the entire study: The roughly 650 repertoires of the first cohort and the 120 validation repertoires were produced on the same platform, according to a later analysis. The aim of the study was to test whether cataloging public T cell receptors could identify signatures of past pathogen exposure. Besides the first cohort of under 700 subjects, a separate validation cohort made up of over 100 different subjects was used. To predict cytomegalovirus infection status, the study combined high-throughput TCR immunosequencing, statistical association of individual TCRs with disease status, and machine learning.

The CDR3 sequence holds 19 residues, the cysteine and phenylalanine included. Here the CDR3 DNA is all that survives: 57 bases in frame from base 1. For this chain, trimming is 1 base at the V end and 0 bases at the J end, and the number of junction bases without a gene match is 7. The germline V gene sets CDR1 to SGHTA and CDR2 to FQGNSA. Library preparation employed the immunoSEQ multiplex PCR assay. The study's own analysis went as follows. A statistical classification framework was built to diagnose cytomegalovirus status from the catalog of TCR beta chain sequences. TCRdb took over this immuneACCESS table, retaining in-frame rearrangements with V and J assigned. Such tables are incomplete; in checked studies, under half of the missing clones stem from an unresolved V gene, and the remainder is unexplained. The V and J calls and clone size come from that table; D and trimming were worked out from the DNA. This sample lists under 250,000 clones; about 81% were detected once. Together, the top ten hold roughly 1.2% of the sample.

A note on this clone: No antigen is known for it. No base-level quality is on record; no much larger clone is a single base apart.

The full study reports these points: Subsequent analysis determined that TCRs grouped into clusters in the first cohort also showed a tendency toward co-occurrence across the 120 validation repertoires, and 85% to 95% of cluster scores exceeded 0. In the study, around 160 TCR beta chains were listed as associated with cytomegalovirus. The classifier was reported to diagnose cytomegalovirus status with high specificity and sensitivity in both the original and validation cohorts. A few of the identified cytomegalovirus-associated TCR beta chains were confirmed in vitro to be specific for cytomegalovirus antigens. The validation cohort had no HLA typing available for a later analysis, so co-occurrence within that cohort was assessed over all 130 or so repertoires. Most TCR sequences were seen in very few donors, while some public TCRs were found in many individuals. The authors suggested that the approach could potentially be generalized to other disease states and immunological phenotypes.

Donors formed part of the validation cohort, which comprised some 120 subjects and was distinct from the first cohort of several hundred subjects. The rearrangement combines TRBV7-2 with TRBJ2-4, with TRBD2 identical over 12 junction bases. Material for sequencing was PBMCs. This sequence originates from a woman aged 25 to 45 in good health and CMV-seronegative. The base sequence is TGTGCCAGCAGCTTAGGGAGACTAGCGGGGGTCCTAGCCAAAAACATTCAGTACTTC. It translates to CASSLGRLAGVLAKNIQYF.